This is a list of T cell receptor beta chains from one sample in a study of beta chain features in type 1 diabetes. Sequencing was performed with immunoSEQ multiplex PCR; in TCRdb, only in-frame clones are kept and a portion is missing. This table has roughly 40,000 clones, 50% to 75% appearing once. The source material was Tregs from blood. The receptors originated from a woman aged 30 to 39 in good health. The CDR3 runs from the conserved cysteine through the conserved F or W. D genes are given only for firm matches. For some rows the clone size is stated as once, few or many, or as a class when expanded; others skip it.

>TRBD1|TRBJ2-1|.|TRBV10-3
CAIGPTGGAYNEQFF
TGTGCCATTGGACCCACAGGGGGCGCCTACAATGAGCAGTTCTTC
>TRBD1|TRBJ1-2|few|TRBV28
CASSPQGQDYGYTF
TGTGCCAGCAGTCCACAGGGGCAGGACTATGGCTACACCTTC
>.|TRBJ2-7|few|TRBV6-5
CASSYSSGNYEQYF
TGTGCCAGCAGTTACTCTAGCGGAAACTACGAGCAGTACTTC
>.|TRBJ2-5|.|TRBV18
CASSPRPQTEETQYF
TGTGCCAGCTCACCACGCCCTCAAACAGAAGAGACCCAGTACTTC
>TRBD1|TRBJ2-2|.|TRBV9
CASSGQTGLAGELFF
TGTGCCAGCAGCGGCCAGACAGGGTTGGCCGGGGAGCTGTTTTTT
>TRBD2|TRBJ2-1|.|TRBV6-1
CASSEDNFSGVYNEQFF
TGTGCCAGCAGTGAAGATAATTTTAGCGGGGTCTACAATGAGCAGTTCTTC
>.|TRBJ1-1|.|TRBV5-4
CASSWGTLGNTEAFF
TGTGCCAGCAGCTGGGGGACACTTGGGAACACTGAAGCTTTCTTT
>TRBD2|TRBJ2-3|.|TRBV7-3
CASSLGPSGPRTDTQYF
TGTGCCAGCAGCTTAGGGCCTAGCGGGCCCCGCACAGATACGCAGTATTTT
>.|TRBJ2-7|.|TRBV7-2
CASSLGWDTYEQYF
TGTGCCAGCAGCTTGGGGTGGGACACCTACGAGCAGTACTTC
>TRBD1|TRBJ1-6|.|TRBV5-1
CASSSTPGQGRSPLHF
TGCGCCAGCAGCTCGACGCCGGGACAGGGGCGTTCACCCCTCCACTTT
>.|TRBJ2-1|.|TRBV7-9
CASSLLAQGVGGNHNEQFF
TGTGCCAGCAGCTTACTGGCCCAGGGAGTGGGCGGGAATCACAATGAGCAGTTCTTC
>TRBD1|TRBJ2-7|.|TRBV7-8
CASRRTGALSYEQYF
TGTGCCAGCAGAAGGACAGGTGCTCTCTCCTACGAGCAGTACTTC
>.|TRBJ2-1|.|TRBV7-9
CASRRLAVAYNEQFF
TGTGCCAGCAGGAGATTAGCGGTCGCCTACAATGAGCAGTTCTTC